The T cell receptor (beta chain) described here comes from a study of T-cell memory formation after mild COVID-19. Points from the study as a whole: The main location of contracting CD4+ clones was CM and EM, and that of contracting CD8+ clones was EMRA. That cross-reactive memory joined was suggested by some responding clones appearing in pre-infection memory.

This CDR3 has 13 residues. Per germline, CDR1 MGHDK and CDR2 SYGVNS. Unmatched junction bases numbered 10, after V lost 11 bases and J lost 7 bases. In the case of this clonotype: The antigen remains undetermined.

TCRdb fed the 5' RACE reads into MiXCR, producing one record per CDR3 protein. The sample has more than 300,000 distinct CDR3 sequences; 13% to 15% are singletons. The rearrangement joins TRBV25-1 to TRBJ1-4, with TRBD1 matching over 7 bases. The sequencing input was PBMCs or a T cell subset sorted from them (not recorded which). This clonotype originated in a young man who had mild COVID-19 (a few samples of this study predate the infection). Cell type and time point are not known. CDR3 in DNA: TGTGCCCCAGGGGGGGTGATTGCTGAAAAACTGTTTTTT. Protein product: CAPGGVIAEKLFF.